Listed below are T cell receptor beta chains from one sample, sequenced in a study of blood T cells in healthy people across ages. TCRdb itself ran the 5' RACE reads through MiXCR, one entry per CDR3 protein. Of hundreds of thousands of distinct CDR3 sequences in the sample, around 25% were seen once. In addition, the sample was reused for a study of T cells of mothers and their children.

The material sequenced was blood. Receptors originate from a boy between 10 and 17 years old in good health. The CDR3 runs from the conserved cysteine through the conserved F or W. The order of the fields is CDR3 protein, CDR3 DNA, D gene, V gene, clone size, J gene. D genes are given only for firm matches. A row's size may be missing; if present it is once, few, many or a size class.

CSAKGQKIGAEQYF	TGCAGCGCCAAAGGACAGAAGATCGGGGCCGAGCAGTACTTC	NA	TRBV29-1	NA	TRBJ2-7
CSAPLFSGVNKEQFF	TGCAGTGCTCCCCTATTTAGCGGGGTAAATAAGGAGCAGTTCTTC	TRBD2	TRBV20-1	NA	TRBJ2-1
CASSFPRLVLGEQFF	TGTGCCAGCAGTTTCCCTAGACTAGTTTTGGGTGAGCAGTTCTTC	NA	TRBV28	NA	TRBJ2-1
CASSSTGTSDGEQFF	TGCGCTAGCAGCTCTACCGGGACTTCCGACGGTGAGCAGTTCTTC	NA	TRBV5-1	NA	TRBJ2-1
CASRDEGQPQETQYF	TGTGCCAGTAGAGACGAGGGGCAGCCCCAAGAGACCCAGTACTTC	NA	TRBV19	NA	TRBJ2-5
CASSRGFGNEKLFF	TGCGCCAGCAGCAGGGGGTTTGGTAATGAAAAACTGTTTTTT	NA	TRBV5-1	NA	TRBJ1-4
CASSPLQGARSYNEQFF	TGTGCCAGCTCACCATTACAGGGGGCGAGGTCCTACAATGAGCAGTTCTTC	TRBD1	TRBV18	few	TRBJ2-1
CSVEFYGASEYNEQFF	TGCAGCGTTGAATTTTACGGGGCTAGCGAGTACAATGAGCAGTTCTTC	NA	TRBV29-1	NA	TRBJ2-1
CSAPRLSHNRDEQFF	TGCAGTGCTCCCCGGCTGTCCCACAATCGTGATGAGCAGTTCTTC	NA	TRBV20-1	NA	TRBJ2-1
CASSLGWGDTDTQYF	TGCGCCAGCAGCTTGGGTTGGGGAGACACAGATACGCAGTATTTT	NA	TRBV7-3	NA	TRBJ2-3
CASSLDQGSHEQYF	TGTGCCAGCAGCTTGGATCAGGGATCCCACGAGCAGTACTTC	NA	TRBV5-4	NA	TRBJ2-7
CAISEIAGLGHSTDTKYF	TGTGCCATCAGTGAGATCGCGGGGCTAGGTCACTCGACAGATACGAAGTATTTT	NA	TRBV10-3	few	TRBJ2-3
CASSYSGASSRYTF	TGTGCCAGCAGTTATTCAGGGGCCTCGTCACGCTACACCTTC	NA	TRBV6-2/TRBV6-3	NA	TRBJ1-2
CASSVGGTDSYGYTF	TGTGCCAGCAGCGTAGGAGGAACGGATTCCTATGGCTACACCTTC	NA	TRBV9	NA	TRBJ1-2
CASSAGTSGQGQFF	TGTGCCAGCAGTGCCGGGACTAGCGGCCAAGGGCAGTTCTTC	TRBD2	TRBV6-1	NA	TRBJ2-1
CASSSTPGVEKLFF	TGTGCCAGCAGCTCTACTCCAGGGGTGGAAAAACTGTTTTTT	NA	TRBV7-9	many	TRBJ1-4
CASRNTGGVEVGYTF	TGTGCCAGCAGGAATACGGGGGGTGTAGAGGTGGGCTACACCTTC	NA	TRBV6-6	few	TRBJ1-2
CAISDGSSYEQYF	TGTGCCATCAGTGACGGCAGTAGCTACGAGCAGTACTTC	NA	TRBV10-3	NA	TRBJ2-7
CASSQDDGTNEKLFF	TGCGCCAGCAGCCAAGATGACGGGACTAATGAAAAACTGTTTTTT	NA	TRBV4-3	NA	TRBJ1-4
CASSPLHEGLANNEQFF	TGTGCCAGCAGCCCTCTCCACGAGGGACTAGCGAATAATGAGCAGTTCTTC	TRBD2	TRBV14	NA	TRBJ2-1
CASSRGLGNQPQHF	TGTGCCAGCAGCCGCGGACTTGGGAATCAGCCCCAGCATTTT	NA	TRBV6-2/TRBV6-3	NA	TRBJ1-5